Sequencing of this T cell receptor beta chain was carried out in a study of T cells in Graves' hyperthyroidism and ophthalmopathy. TCR beta CDR3 regions were amplified from RNA. When the TCR CDR3 underwent first-round RT-PCR, the HTBI primer set was used. TCRdb redid the calling of the multiplex PCR reads with MiXCR, one entry per CDR3 protein. Seen here are 90,000 to 120,000 distinct CDR3 sequences, about 17% observed once, and the top ten hold about 44%. The CDR3 runs to 19 residues. After removal of 0 bases from V and 5 bases from J, the junction contained 17 bases not matched to a gene. From germline, CDR1 is LGHDT and CDR2 YNNKEL (reference sequence).

Sequencing was performed on blood. The genes are TRBV3-1 and TRBJ2-5, with 8 nucleotides matching TRBD2. The receptor was isolated from a woman aged 45-60 years with Graves' hyperthyroidism. CDR3 in amino acids: CASSQERGVGTTLSETQYF. Written as DNA, the CDR3 is TGTGCCAGCAGCCAAGAGCGGGGGGTAGGGACAACACTGTCGGAGACCCAGTACTTC.